A selection of T cell receptor beta chains follows, all from one sample in a study of regulatory T cells in long-lasting Graves disease. TCRdb recomputed calls from the multiplex PCR reads with MiXCR, one row per CDR3 protein. The sample has 450,000 or so distinct CDR3 sequences, approximately 23% seen once; the top ten hold about an eighth. The sample in question was peripheral blood mononuclear cells (PBMCs), obtained when the disease was refractory, from a patient treated with antithyroid drugs. The receptors derive from a female donor with Graves disease. CDR3s include the opening cysteine and the closing phenylalanine or tryptophan. Each record gives: D gene, clone size, V gene, J gene, CDR3 DNA, CDR3 protein. D genes are given only for firm matches. Only part of the rows carry a size: once, few, many, or a class if the clone is expanded.

>-|-|TRBV27|TRBJ1-6
TGTGCCAGCAGTTTCCGGCGTGGGGGCGTAGATTCACCCCTCCACTTT
CASSFRRGGVDSPLHF
>-|few|TRBV9|TRBJ2-2
TGTGCCAGCAGCGTATCGGACTACACCGGGGAGCTGTTTTTT
CASSVSDYTGELFF
>-|few|TRBV9|TRBJ2-2
TGTGCCAGCAGCGTAAGATCCGGGGGGCGCCGACGCACCGGGGAGCTGTTTTTT
CASSVRSGGRRRTGELFF
>-|-|TRBV28|TRBJ2-3
TGTGCCAGCAGTTTACTCCGAAATACGCAGTATTTT
CASSLLRNTQYF
>TRBD1|-|TRBV5-1|TRBJ2-7
TGCGCCAGCAGCCCGACCAGGGGGACAAGGGACCTGATACCGTACGAGCAGTACTTC
CASSPTRGTRDLIPYEQYF
>-|many|TRBV3-1|TRBJ1-3
TGTGCCAGCAGCCAACACCAATCGACTGGAAACACCATATATTTT
CASSQHQSTGNTIYF
>TRBD1|many|TRBV6-1|TRBJ1-1
TGTGCCAGCACCGGGACAGGGGTCGCTTTCTTT
CASTGTGVAFF
>TRBD1|-|TRBV10-1|TRBJ1-1
TGCGCCAGCAGTGAGTCCGGACAGGGGGCCACTGAAGCTTTCTTT
CASSESGQGATEAFF
>-|-|TRBV3-1|TRBJ1-4
TGTGCCAGCAGCCAAGGCGGGGATGAAAAACTGTTTTTT
CASSQGGDEKLFF
>-|-|TRBV7-6|TRBJ2-5
TGTGCCAGCAGCCAACCCATACAAGAGACCCAGTACTTC
CASSQPIQETQYF
>-|many|TRBV6-5|TRBJ1-2
TGTGCCAGCAGTTACGGCAGGACTACTAACTATGGCTACACCTTC
CASSYGRTTNYGYTF
>-|many|TRBV28|TRBJ1-1
TGTGCCACTACGCGGGACCCTGAAGCTTTCTTT
CATTRDPEAFF
>TRBD1|-|TRBV14|TRBJ2-7
TGTGCCAGCAGCCAAACCAGGACAGGGGGCCGACGGCTCTACGAGCAGTACTTC
CASSQTRTGGRRLYEQYF
>-|many|TRBV7-2|TRBJ2-2
TGTGCCAGCAGCTCCGTCACGGGATACACCGGGGAGCTGTTTTTT
CASSSVTGYTGELFF
>TRBD2|many|TRBV12-3/TRBV12-4|TRBJ2-7
TGTGCCAGCAGGGTGGGGGGGTCCGAGCAGTACTTC
CASRVGGSEQYF
>TRBD2|few|TRBV5-4|TRBJ2-1
TGTGCCAGCAGCTACGGGACTAGCGGGAACCTTGAGCAGTTCTTC
CASSYGTSGNLEQFF
>-|-|TRBV7-9|TRBJ1-5
TGCGCCAGCAGCTTTCGGTCTGACGGCATGTGGCCCCAGCATTTT
CASSFRSDGMWPQHF
>-|once|TRBV7-9|TRBJ2-7
TGCGCCAGCAGCCAAGGAGGGGACACCTACGAGCAGTACTTC
CASSQGGDTYEQYF
>-|many|TRBV20-1|TRBJ2-7
TGCAGTGCTAAGACATTAACCTACGAGCAGTACTTC
CSAKTLTYEQYF
>-|-|TRBV30|TRBJ1-1
TGTGCCGGCTACAGACGGAACACTGAAGCTTTCTTT
CAGYRRNTEAFF
>-|many|TRBV20-1|TRBJ2-5
TGCAGTGCTAGTCGGGACGGTGTCCAAGAGACCCAGTACTTC
CSASRDGVQETQYF
>-|-|TRBV7-2|TRBJ2-7
TGTGCCAGCAGCGTGTACCGGGACTTGCCCCACGAGCAGTACTTC
CASSVYRDLPHEQYF
>-|-|TRBV7-6|TRBJ1-6
TGTGCCAGCAGCTTAGGGCAGGGGTCGGATTCACCCCTCCACTTT
CASSLGQGSDSPLHF
>TRBD1|-|TRBV30|TRBJ1-5
TGTGCCTGGTCCTTGACAGGGGGGAATCAGCCCCAGCATTTT
CAWSLTGGNQPQHF
>TRBD2|many|TRBV12-3/TRBV12-4|TRBJ2-5
TGTGCCAGCATCCACCAACTAGCGGGAGGTATAGAGAAAGAGACCCAGTACTTC
CASIHQLAGGIEKETQYF
>TRBD1|-|TRBV28|TRBJ2-7
TGTGCCAGCAGTTCAGGACAGGGCAGGGAGTACGAGCAGTACTTC
CASSSGQGREYEQYF
>TRBD1|many|TRBV7-2|TRBJ1-2
TGTGCCAGCAGCTACGCCGGGACAGGGGGTGGCTACACCTTC
CASSYAGTGGGYTF
>-|few|TRBV7-8|TRBJ1-5
TGTGCCAGCAGCTTAAGGCCCCTCGGGAATCAGCCCCAGCATTTT
CASSLRPLGNQPQHF
>-|many|TRBV20-1|TRBJ2-7
TGCAGTGCTGGCCAGGGTATGGAGGAGCAGTACTTC
CSAGQGMEEQYF
>TRBD1|-|TRBV20-1|TRBJ2-7
TGCAGTGCCACAATAGACAGGGGGGACGTGCAGTACTTC
CSATIDRGDVQYF
>TRBD2|many|TRBV11-2|TRBJ2-5
TGTGCCAGCAGCTCAACGGGGCGGGAGAAAGAGACCCAGTACTTC
CASSSTGREKETQYF
>TRBD2|-|TRBV20-1|TRBJ2-3
TGCAGTGCTAGCTCGCCGGGACTAGCGGGGGGCCTCACAGATACGCAGTATTTT
CSASSPGLAGGLTDTQYF
>TRBD1|few|TRBV5-6|TRBJ1-2
TGTGCCAGCAGCCCAGGGGGTTTCGGCTATGGCTACACCTTC
CASSPGGFGYGYTF
>TRBD1|-|TRBV20-1|TRBJ1-1
TGCAGTGCTAGCCGGGACAGGGTGACTGAAGCTTTCTTT
CSASRDRVTEAFF
>-|-|TRBV9|TRBJ2-2
TGTGCCAGCAGCGCAAACTCAAACACCGGGGAGCTGTTTTTT
CASSANSNTGELFF
>-|-|TRBV19|TRBJ1-1
TGTGCCAGTAGGGACGATAGGGCTTTCTTT
CASRDDRAFF
>-|many|TRBV7-2|TRBJ1-5
TGTGCCAGCAGTTACCGGTCGGGGAATCAGCCCCAGCATTTT
CASSYRSGNQPQHF
>-|-|TRBV30|TRBJ1-4
TGTGCCTGGAGGGGCTCTAATGAAAAACTGTTTTTT
CAWRGSNEKLFF